This entry lists 6 T cell receptor beta chains sequenced from one sample in a study of T-cell memory formation after mild COVID-19 (dated by TCRdb to the early 2020s). Library preparation used 5' RACE. This sample was sequenced with an Illumina NovaSeq 6000. TCRdb reanalyzed the raw reads on its own, using fastp at Q25 for trimming and MiXCR for clone calling, and kept in-frame beta chains. Duplicate CDR3 protein sequences are folded into a single record with the most common DNA and genes. This sample gives fewer than 650,000 distinct CDR3 sequences in total; about a fifth of them show up just once. Roughly 8.1% of the sample rests with the top ten. Sequenced: PBMCs or a T cell subset sorted from them (not recorded which). The receptors derive from an adult woman who had mild COVID-19 (a few samples of this study predate the infection). The sample titles of this study are shuffled in the database, so cell type and time point are left out; the donor was told from shared clones.

V gene TRBV3-1 combines with J gene TRBJ2-1; TRBD2 agrees at 10 bases. This CDR3 is 14 amino acids long. Germline CDR1 reads LGHDT; CDR2 reads YNNKEL (reference sequence). V was clipped by 2 bases and J by 10 bases; unmatched bases: 5. Here the CDR3 reads CASSQISGGTEQFF. CDR3 in DNA: TGTGCCAGCAGCCAAATTAGCGGGGGGACAGAGCAGTTCTTC.

A few counts support this clonotype. The rearrangement joins TRBV27 to TRBJ1-2; 8 bases map to TRBD1. With 5 bases clipped from V and 8 bases from J, the junction kept 4 bases outside the gene matches. Germline V gives CDR1 MNHEY, CDR2 SMNVEV (reference sequence). The CDR3 extends over 12 amino acids. CDR3 nucleotide sequence: TGTGCCAGCAGTGACAGGGGCCAGGGCTACACCTTC. It yields the protein CASSDRGQGYTF.

The chain is built from TRBV12-3 or TRBV12-4 and TRBJ1-1; D ambiguous. Trimming cost V 3 bases and J 4 bases, with 12 bases left between them. This CDR3 has 14 residues. Here the CDR3 DNA reads TGTGCCAGCAGTTTCGGTATTCCGTCCACTGAAGCTTTCTTT. It specifies CASSFGIPSTEAFF.

J is TRBJ2-1 and V is TRBV18, with unresolved D. Per the germline V gene, CDR1 is KGHSH and CDR2 is LQKENI. CDR3 size: 13 residues. V was cut by 6 bases and J by 9 bases, with 15 bases left in between. Written as DNA, the CDR3 is TGTGCCAGCTCTCTCATCTCCTACGGTGAGCAGTTCTTC. Amino acid sequence: CASSLISYGEQFF.

This clonotype appeared a few times. The gene calls are TRBV10-3 and TRBJ2-1; 11 bases map to TRBD2. This CDR3 comprises 13 residues. Germline V gene data show CDR1 as ENHRY and CDR2 as SYGVKD. Trimming cost V 8 bases and J 6 bases; bases outside gene matches: 3. The CDR3 region has the DNA TGTGCCATCGGGGGGACTAGCGGCAATGAGCAGTTCTTC. It encodes CAIGGTSGNEQFF.

This rearrangement joins TRBV2 to TRBJ2-7; D is ambiguous. Trimming left V 8 bases short and J 6 bases short, with 14 bases between. Looked up from germline, CDR1 is SNHLY and CDR2 is FYNNEI. The CDR3 covers 12 residues. The chain's CDR3 is CASGLNPLEQYF. Here the CDR3 DNA reads TGTGCCAGCGGGCTAAACCCCCTCGAGCAGTACTTC. Variable domain in full (rest from reference TRBV2 and TRBJ2-7): EPEVTQTPSHQVTQMGQEVILRCVPISNHLYFYWYRQILGQKVEFLVSFYNNEISEKSEIFDDQFSVERPDGSNFTLKIRSTKLEDSAMYFCASGLNPLEQYFGPGTRLTVT.